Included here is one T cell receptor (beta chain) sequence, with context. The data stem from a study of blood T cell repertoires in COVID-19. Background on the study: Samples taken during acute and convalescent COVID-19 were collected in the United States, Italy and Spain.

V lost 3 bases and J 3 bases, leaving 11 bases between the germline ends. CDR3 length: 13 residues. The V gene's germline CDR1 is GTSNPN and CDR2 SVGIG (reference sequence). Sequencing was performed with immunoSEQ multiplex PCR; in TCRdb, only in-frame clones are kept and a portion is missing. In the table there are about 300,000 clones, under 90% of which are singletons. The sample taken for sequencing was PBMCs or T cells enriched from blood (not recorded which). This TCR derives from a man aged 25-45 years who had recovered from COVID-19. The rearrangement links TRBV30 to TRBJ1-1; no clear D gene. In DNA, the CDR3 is TGTGCCTGGAGGATGGAGATTGACACTGAAGCTTTCTTT. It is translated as CAWRMEIDTEAFF.